A selection of T cell receptor beta chains follows, all from one sample in a study of response to subunit inactivated influenza vaccine. TCRdb reprocessed the RT-PCR reads via MiXCR and lists one record per CDR3 protein. The sample holds about 700,000 distinct CDR3 sequences; about 15% are singletons and the top ten take less than 7%. Sample: PBMCs from blood, taken around 14 days before vaccination. All receptors derive from a man over 45 who received an inactivated influenza vaccine. The CDR3 runs from the conserved cysteine through the conserved F or W. The D gene is left open where the match is weak. Clone size is shown for a subset of rows, as once, few, many or a class of expanded clone.

TRBV6-2/TRBV6-3	TRBD1	-	TRBJ2-7	TGTGCCAGCAGTTACTCGATGAGGACAGGCTCCTACGAGCAGTACTTC	CASSYSMRTGSYEQYF
TRBV24-1	TRBD2	-	TRBJ2-7	TGTGCCACCAGAGGGACTAGCGGGAGCCCAGAGCAGTACTTC	CATRGTSGSPEQYF
TRBV25-1	-	-	TRBJ2-4	TGTGCCAGCAGAGCCGGGGACATTCAGTACTTC	CASRAGDIQYF
TRBV4-3	TRBD2	many	TRBJ2-1	TGCGCCAGCAGCCAAGATTCTAGCGGAGCCTCCTACAATGAGCAGTTCTTC	CASSQDSSGASYNEQFF
TRBV28	-	-	TRBJ2-7	TGTGCCAGCAGCCGCTTATACCTAGGCTCCTACGAGCAGTACTTC	CASSRLYLGSYEQYF
TRBV5-1	TRBD2	-	TRBJ2-1	TGCGCCAGCAGCAATTCCCGGACTAGCAATGAGCAGTTCTTC	CASSNSRTSNEQFF
TRBV2	TRBD2	-	TRBJ2-7	TGTGCCAGCAGTAAAGGACTAGCGGGAGGCTACGAGCAGTACTTC	CASSKGLAGGYEQYF
TRBV3-1	TRBD1	few	TRBJ2-1	TGTGCCAGCAGCCAAGGTACAGGGGCGCACAATGAGCAGTTCTTC	CASSQGTGAHNEQFF
TRBV6-6	-	-	TRBJ2-7	TGTGCCAGCACCCCGGGGAGCTCCTACGAGCAGTACTTC	CASTPGSSYEQYF
TRBV24-1	TRBD1	few	TRBJ2-2	TGTGCCACCAGTGCCCAGGGGGCCACCGGGGAGCTGTTTTTT	CATSAQGATGELFF
TRBV5-1	-	few	TRBJ2-3	TGCGCCAGCAGCTTGGCCCCGGCTGGCACAGATACGCAGTATTTT	CASSLAPAGTDTQYF
TRBV4-2	-	few	TRBJ1-2	TGTGCCAGCAGCCAAGATTTGGGCCTAGCTAACTATGGCTACACCTTC	CASSQDLGLANYGYTF
TRBV28	-	-	TRBJ2-7	TGTGCCAGCCATGGGACACTCGCTTACGAGCAGTACTTC	CASHGTLAYEQYF
TRBV4-3	-	few	TRBJ1-2	TGCGCCAGCAGCCAGATAACAGGGCAACGGGGCTACACCTTC	CASSQITGQRGYTF
TRBV10-2	TRBD1	-	TRBJ1-4	TGCGCCAGCGCGGGACAGGACGGGGAAAAACTGTTTTTT	CASAGQDGEKLFF
TRBV5-1	-	few	TRBJ2-1	TGCGCCAGCGGGCATAGCGGCTCTGACAATGAGCAGTTCTTC	CASGHSGSDNEQFF
TRBV7-2	-	few	TRBJ1-5	TGTGCCAGCAGCTCCTTCGACAGCCAAAGTAAGCCCCAGCATTTT	CASSSFDSQSKPQHF
TRBV20-1	TRBD2	few	TRBJ2-1	TGCAGTGCTAGCGGGAGGGCCCTACAAAATTCCAATGAGCAGTTCTTC	CSASGRALQNSNEQFF
TRBV7-2	TRBD2	-	TRBJ2-3	TGTGCCAGCAGCCGGGGACTAGCGGGAGTGAATACGCAGTATTTT	CASSRGLAGVNTQYF
TRBV4-1	-	-	TRBJ2-5	TGCGCCAGCAGCCAAGCCCAGGGTATGAAAGGGGGGACCCAGTACTTC	CASSQAQGMKGGTQYF
TRBV9	TRBD1	-	TRBJ1-2	TGTGCCAGCAGCGTGGGACAGACCTCCTATGGCTACACCTTC	CASSVGQTSYGYTF
TRBV12-3/TRBV12-4	-	few	TRBJ1-1	TGTGCCAGCAGTCGCGGAGGCAGTGGGAGGACTGAAGCTTTCTTT	CASSRGGSGRTEAFF
TRBV3-1	-	-	TRBJ2-7	TGTGCCAGCAGCCCTCACGGACTCACCTACGAGCAGTACTTC	CASSPHGLTYEQYF